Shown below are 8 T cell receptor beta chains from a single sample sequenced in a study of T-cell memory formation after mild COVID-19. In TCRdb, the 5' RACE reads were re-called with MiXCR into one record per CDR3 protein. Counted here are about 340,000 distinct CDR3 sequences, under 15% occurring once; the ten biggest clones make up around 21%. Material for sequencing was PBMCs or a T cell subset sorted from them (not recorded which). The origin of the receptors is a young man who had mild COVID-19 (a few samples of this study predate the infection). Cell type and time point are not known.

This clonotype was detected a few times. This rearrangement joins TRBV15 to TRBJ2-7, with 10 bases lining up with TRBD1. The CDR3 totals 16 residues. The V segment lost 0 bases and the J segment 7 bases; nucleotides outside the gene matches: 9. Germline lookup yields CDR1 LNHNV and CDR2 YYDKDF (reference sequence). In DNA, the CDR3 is TGTGCCACCAGCAGAGATTTGGGGACAGGGGCCTTAGAGCAGTACTTC. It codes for CATSRDLGTGALEQYF.

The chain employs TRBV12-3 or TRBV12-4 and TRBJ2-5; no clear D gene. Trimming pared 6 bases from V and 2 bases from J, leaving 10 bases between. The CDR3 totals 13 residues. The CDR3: CASRIQEQETQYF. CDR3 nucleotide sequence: TGTGCCAGCAGGATTCAGGAGCAAGAGACCCAGTACTTC.

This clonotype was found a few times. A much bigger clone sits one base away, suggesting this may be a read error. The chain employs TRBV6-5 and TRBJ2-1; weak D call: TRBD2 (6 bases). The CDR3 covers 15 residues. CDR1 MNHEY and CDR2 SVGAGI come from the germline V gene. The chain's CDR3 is CASSYGGSSYTEQFF. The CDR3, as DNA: TGTGCCAGCAGTTACGGAGGGAGCTCCTACACTGAGCAGTTCTTC.

Written as DNA, the CDR3 is TGTGCCAGCAGTCGCGGACAGGGTGGCTCACCCCTCCACTTT. As protein: CASSRGQGGSPLHF. The chain joins TRBV27 to TRBJ1-6; 8 bases agree with TRBD1. Germline trimming cut 5 bases from V and 10 bases from J; bases unmatched to any gene: 7. The CDR3 sequence is 14 residues long. Germline V lookup: CDR1 MNHEY, CDR2 SMNVEV (reference sequence).

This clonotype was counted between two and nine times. CDR3 bases: TGTGCCAGCAGCTCCGGGGATGACTATGGCTACACCTTC. Protein sequence: CASSSGDDYGYTF. The V gene is TRBV7-9, the J gene TRBJ1-2; D is unclear. CDR1 is SEHNR, CDR2 FQNEAQ, per germline (reference sequence). This CDR3 has 13 residues. Trimming shortened V by 4 bases and J by 3 bases, and 9 bases separated the two germline ends.

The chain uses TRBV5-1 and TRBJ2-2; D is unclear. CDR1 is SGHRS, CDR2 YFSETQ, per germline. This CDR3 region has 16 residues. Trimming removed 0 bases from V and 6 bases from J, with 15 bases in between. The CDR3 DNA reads TGCGCCAGCAGCTTGGAAACGCCGGGTTTGGCCGGGGAGCTGTTTTTT. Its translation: CASSLETPGLAGELFF.

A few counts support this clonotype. In nucleotides, the CDR3 is TGTGCCAGCAGCCAAGATTGGGACACCGGCCATGGCTACACCTTC. As protein: CASSQDWDTGHGYTF. V usage is TRBV3-1 and J usage is TRBJ1-2; D is perhaps TRBD1 (6 bases). CDR1 and CDR2 (germline): LGHDT, YNNKEL (reference sequence). Deletions cut 0 bases from V and 6 bases from J, with 14 bases between. This CDR3 is 15 amino acids long. The full variable domain, with the rest looked up from reference TRBV3-1 and TRBJ1-2, is DTAVSQTPKYLVTQMGNDKSIKCEQNLGHDTMYWYKQDSKKFLKIMFSYNNKELIINETVPNRFSPKSPDKAHLNLHINSLELGDSAVYFCASSQDWDTGHGYTFGSGTRLTVV.

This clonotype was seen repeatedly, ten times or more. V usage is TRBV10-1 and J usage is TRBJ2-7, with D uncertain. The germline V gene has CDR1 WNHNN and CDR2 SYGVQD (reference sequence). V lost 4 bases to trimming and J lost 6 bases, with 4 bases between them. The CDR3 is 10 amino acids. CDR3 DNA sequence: TGCGCCAGCAGTGTAGCCGAGCAGTACTTC. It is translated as CASSVAEQYF.